This section outlines one TCR beta chain sequence together with its context. These data are taken from a study of blood T cell repertoires in COVID-19. Study at large: Acute-phase and convalescent COVID-19 samples originated in the United States, Italy and Spain.

After removal of 7 bases from V and 6 bases from J, the junction contained 11 bases not matched to a gene. CDR1 is SGDLS and CDR2 is YYNGEE in the germline V gene. The CDR3 sequence is 14 residues long. Original processing methods: Researchers report that nucleated cell counts were estimated from reference gene primer amplification. Some clones are missing from TCRdb's copy, which holds only in-frame ones; the method was immunoSEQ multiplex PCR. D and trimming come from the DNA, and the V and J calls and clone size come from that table. The sample lists more than 200,000 clones, approximately 87% seen once, with 2.6% in the top ten.

The rearrangement joins TRBV9 to TRBJ2-7; 9 bases match TRBD1. Sequencing used peripheral blood. The sequence came from a woman in her 70s with active or convalescent COVID-19. DNA of the CDR3: TGTGCCAGCTCTAAAGGGACAGGGCAGGGCGAGCAGTACTTC. This codes for CASSKGTGQGEQYF.